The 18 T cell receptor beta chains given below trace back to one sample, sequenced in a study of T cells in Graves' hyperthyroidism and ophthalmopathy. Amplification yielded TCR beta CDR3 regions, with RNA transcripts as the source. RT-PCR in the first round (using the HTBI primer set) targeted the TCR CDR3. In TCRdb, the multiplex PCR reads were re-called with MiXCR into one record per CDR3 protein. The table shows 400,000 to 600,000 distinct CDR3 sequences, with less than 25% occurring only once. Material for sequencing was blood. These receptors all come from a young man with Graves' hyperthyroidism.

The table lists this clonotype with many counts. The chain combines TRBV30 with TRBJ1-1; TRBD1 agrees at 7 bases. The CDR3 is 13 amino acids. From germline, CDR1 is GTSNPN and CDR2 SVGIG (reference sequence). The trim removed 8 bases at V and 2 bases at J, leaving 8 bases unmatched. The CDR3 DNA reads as TGTGCCCTGAGACAGGGAACAAACACTGAAGCTTTCTTT. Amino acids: CALRQGTNTEAFF.

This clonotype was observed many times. The CDR3 DNA reads TGTGCCTGGAGTATCAGGACAGGACCACGGGAGCAGTACTTC. It specifies CAWSIRTGPREQYF. J is TRBJ2-7 and V is TRBV30; 7 bases fit TRBD1. Germline lookup yields CDR1 GTSNPN and CDR2 SVGIG (reference sequence). V lost 2 bases, J lost 7 bases, and 11 bases stayed unmatched. The CDR3 has 14 amino acids. Drawing the rest from reference TRBV30 and TRBJ2-7, the complete variable domain is SQTIHQWPATLVQPVGSPLSLECTVEGTSNPNLYWYRQAAGRGLQLLFYSVGIGQISSEVPQNLSASRPQDRQFILSSKKLLLSDSGFYLCAWSIRTGPREQYFGPGTRLTVT.

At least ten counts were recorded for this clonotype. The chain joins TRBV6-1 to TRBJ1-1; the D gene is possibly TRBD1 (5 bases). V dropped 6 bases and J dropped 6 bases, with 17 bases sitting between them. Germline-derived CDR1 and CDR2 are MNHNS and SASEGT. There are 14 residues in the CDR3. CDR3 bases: TGTGCCAGCAGCCCCGAATCGGTCAGGGCTGAAGCTTTCTTT. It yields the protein CASSPESVRAEAFF.

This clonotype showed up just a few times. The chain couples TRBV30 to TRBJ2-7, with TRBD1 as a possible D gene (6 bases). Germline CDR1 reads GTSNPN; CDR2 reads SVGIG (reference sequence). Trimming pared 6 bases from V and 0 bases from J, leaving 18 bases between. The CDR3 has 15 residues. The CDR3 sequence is CACLLRGLSSYEQYF. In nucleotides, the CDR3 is TGTGCCTGCCTACTCAGGGGCCTCAGCTCCTACGAGCAGTACTTC.

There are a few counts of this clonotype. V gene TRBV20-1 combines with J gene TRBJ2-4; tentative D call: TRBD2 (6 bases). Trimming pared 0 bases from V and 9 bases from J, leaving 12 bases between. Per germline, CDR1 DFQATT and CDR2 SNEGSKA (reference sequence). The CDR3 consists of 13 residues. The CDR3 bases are TGCAGTGCTAGAGATCGGAGGGTGGGCATTCAGTACTTC. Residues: CSARDRRVGIQYF.

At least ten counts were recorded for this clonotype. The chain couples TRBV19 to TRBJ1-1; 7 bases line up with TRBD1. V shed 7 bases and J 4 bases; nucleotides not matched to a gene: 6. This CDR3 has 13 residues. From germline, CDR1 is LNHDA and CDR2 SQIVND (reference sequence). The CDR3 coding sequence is TGTGCCAGTAAAACACAGGGGAGCACTGAAGCTTTCTTT. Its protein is CASKTQGSTEAFF.

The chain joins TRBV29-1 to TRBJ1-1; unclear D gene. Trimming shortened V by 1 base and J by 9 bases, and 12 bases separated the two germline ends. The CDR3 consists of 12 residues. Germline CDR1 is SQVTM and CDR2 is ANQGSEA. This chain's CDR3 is CSVEGMQAKAFF. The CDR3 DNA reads TGCAGCGTTGAAGGGATGCAGGCCAAAGCTTTCTTT.

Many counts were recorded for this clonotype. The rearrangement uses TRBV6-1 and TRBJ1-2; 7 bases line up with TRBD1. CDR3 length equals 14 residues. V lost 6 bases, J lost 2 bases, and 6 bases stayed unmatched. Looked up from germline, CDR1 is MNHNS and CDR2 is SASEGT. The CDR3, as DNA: TGTGCCAGCAGCTTTGGACAGGCGAACTATGGCTACACCTTC. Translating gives CASSFGQANYGYTF.

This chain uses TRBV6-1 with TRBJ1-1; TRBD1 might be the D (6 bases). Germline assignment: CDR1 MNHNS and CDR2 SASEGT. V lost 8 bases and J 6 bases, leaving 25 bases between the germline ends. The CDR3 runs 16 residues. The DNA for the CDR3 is TGTGCCAGCCTCAAGACAGGCCTCCGTAATGGCGCTGAAGCTTTCTTT. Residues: CASLKTGLRNGAEAFF.

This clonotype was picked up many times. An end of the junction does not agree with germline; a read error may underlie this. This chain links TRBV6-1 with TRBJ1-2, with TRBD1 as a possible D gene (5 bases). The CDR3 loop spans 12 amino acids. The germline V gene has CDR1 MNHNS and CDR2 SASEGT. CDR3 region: CASDGGYYRYTF. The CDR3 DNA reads TGTGCCAGCGATGGGGGGTACTATCGCTACACCTTC.

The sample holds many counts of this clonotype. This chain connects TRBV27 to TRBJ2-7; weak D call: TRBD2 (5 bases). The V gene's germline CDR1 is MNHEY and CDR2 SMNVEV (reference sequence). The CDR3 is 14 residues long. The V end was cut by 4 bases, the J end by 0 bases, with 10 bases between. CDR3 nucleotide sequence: TGTGCCAGCAGTTGGTCCCGGGGCTCCTACGAGCAGTACTTC. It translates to CASSWSRGSYEQYF.

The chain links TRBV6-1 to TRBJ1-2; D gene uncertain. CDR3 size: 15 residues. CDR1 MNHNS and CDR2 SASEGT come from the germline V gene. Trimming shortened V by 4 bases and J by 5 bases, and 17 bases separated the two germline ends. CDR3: CASSGNPGRGYGYTF. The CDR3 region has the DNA TGTGCCAGCAGTGGAAACCCTGGACGGGGTTATGGCTACACCTTC.

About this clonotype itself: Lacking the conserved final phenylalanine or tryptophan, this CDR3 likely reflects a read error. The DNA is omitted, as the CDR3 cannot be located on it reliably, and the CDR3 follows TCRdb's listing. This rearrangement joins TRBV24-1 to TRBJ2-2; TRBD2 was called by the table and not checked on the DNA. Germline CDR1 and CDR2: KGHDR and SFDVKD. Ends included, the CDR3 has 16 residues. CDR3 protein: CATSDSDTLVTGELCY.

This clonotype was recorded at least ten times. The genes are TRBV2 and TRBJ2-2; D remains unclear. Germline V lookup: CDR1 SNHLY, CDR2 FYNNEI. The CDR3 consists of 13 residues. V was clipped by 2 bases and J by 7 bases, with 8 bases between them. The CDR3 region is CASSETENGELFF. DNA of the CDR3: TGTGCCAGCAGTGAAACCGAAAACGGGGAGCTGTTTTTT.

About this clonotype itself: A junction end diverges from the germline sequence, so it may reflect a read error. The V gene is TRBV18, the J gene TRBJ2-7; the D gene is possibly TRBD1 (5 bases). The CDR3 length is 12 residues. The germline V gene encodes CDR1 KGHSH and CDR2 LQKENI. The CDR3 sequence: CASPPTEYEQYF. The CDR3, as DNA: TGTGCCAGCCCACCGACAGAGTACGAGCAGTACTTC.

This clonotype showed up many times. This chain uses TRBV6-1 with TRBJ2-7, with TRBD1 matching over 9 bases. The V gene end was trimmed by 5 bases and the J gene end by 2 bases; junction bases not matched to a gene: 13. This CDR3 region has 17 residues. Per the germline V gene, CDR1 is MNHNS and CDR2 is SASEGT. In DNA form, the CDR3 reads TGTGCCAGCAGTACCAGTCCAGGGAGGACAGGGGCCTACGAGCAGTACTTC. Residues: CASSTSPGRTGAYEQYF.

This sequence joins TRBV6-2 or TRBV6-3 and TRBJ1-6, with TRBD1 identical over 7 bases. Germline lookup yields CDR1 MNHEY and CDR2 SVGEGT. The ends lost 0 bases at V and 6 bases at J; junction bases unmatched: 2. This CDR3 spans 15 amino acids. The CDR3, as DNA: TGTGCCAGCAGTTACTCGGGACAGCCTAATTCACCCCTCCACTTT. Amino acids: CASSYSGQPNSPLHF.

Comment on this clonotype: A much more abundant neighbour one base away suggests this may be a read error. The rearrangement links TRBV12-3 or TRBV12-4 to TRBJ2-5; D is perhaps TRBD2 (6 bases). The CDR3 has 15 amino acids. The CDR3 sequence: CASSLGQGLQETKYF. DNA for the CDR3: TGTGCCAGCAGTTTAGGGCAGGGACTCCAAGAGACCAAGTACTTC.